These T cell receptor beta chains were read from a single sample in a study of T cells in Graves' hyperthyroidism and ophthalmopathy. TCRdb redid the calling of the multiplex PCR reads with MiXCR, one entry per CDR3 protein. The sample yields more than 250,000 distinct CDR3 sequences, approximately 16% seen once. The sequenced material came from blood. These receptors all come from a woman between 50 and 59 years old with Graves' hyperthyroidism that later progressed to Graves' ophthalmopathy. Both conserved end residues are part of each CDR3. The D gene is left open where the match is weak. Size values are once, few and many counts, or a class for expanded clones, and some rows have none.

size,V,length,D,J,CDR3,DNA
many,TRBV7-9,16,.,TRBJ2-1,CASSLDRSRERGEQFF,TGTGCCAGCAGCTTAGACCGGTCCAGGGAAAGAGGTGAGCAGTTCTTC
many,TRBV28,18,TRBD2,TRBJ2-2,CASSLRLDSGGNTGELFF,TGTGCCAGCAGTTTGCGTCTTGATAGCGGGGGGAACACCGGGGAGCTGTTTTTT
many,TRBV5-5,12,.,TRBJ2-7,CASSHHSGEQYF,TGTGCCAGCAGCCACCACTCAGGGGAGCAGTACTTC
many,TRBV20-1,13,TRBD2,TRBJ2-7,CSAREERESEQYF,TGCAGTGCTAGAGAGGAGCGGGAGAGCGAGCAGTACTTC
many,TRBV27,15,.,TRBJ1-1,CASSFSTSGNTEAFF,TGTGCCAGCAGTTTCAGCACCTCGGGGAACACTGAAGCTTTCTTT
few,TRBV14,15,TRBD2,TRBJ2-7,CASSLDGREGYEQYF,TGTGCCAGCAGCCTGGATGGGCGGGAGGGCTACGAGCAGTACTTC
many,TRBV5-1,17,TRBD2,TRBJ2-1,CASSLSLARSSYNEQFF,TGCGCCAGCAGCTTGTCACTAGCGCGAAGCTCCTACAATGAGCAGTTCTTC
many,TRBV3-1,15,.,TRBJ2-1,CASSHYYRDYNEQFF,TGTGCCAGCAGCCACTATTACCGGGACTACAATGAGCAGTTCTTC
.,TRBV4-1,18,TRBD2,TRBJ2-1,CASGQDALDSGRNNEQFF,TGCGCCAGCGGCCAAGATGCTTTGGACAGCGGGAGAAACAATGAGCAGTTCTTC
many,TRBV27,17,TRBD1,TRBJ2-7,CASSGLQGVTEYYEQYF,TGTGCCAGCAGTGGCCTACAGGGGGTAACTGAGTACTACGAGCAGTACTTC
.,TRBV4-2,15,.,TRBJ2-2,CASSQDGYLTGELFF,TGTGCCAGCAGCCAAGATGGCTACCTCACCGGGGAGCTGTTTTTT
many,TRBV20-1,13,TRBD1,TRBJ1-2,CSAARTGFYGYTF,TGCAGTGCTGCTCGGACAGGGTTCTATGGCTACACCTTC
many,TRBV12-5,12,.,TRBJ2-1,CASGLIQSEQFF,TGTGCTAGTGGTTTGATACAAAGTGAGCAGTTCTTC